The present T cell receptor (beta chain) was sequenced within a study of OX40 agonist ivuxolimab in advanced cancers. Study-wide context: Ivuxolimab, which targeted the costimulatory receptor OX40 (CD134), was an agonistic, fully human IgG2 monoclonal antibody. Intravenous ivuxolimab was administered to patients every 2 weeks at six dose levels: 0.01, 0.1, 0.3, 1.5, 3 and 10 mg/kg. Of the 50 to 55 dose-escalation patients, hepatocellular carcinoma was present in about 20, melanoma in around 15, renal cell carcinoma in 9 and head and neck cancer in 9. In the dose-escalation cohort, 82.7% of patients were male, and the mean age was approximately 60 years, with a range of roughly 20 to 80. Prior anti-PD-1, anti-PD-L1 or anti-CTLA-4 therapy was permitted, and checkpoint inhibitors had been received by less than 45% of dose-escalation patients. Three dose-escalation patients achieved partial responses, one with hepatocellular carcinoma and two with cutaneous melanoma. The purpose of peripheral TCRbeta sequencing was to test whether ivuxolimab changed TCR sequence diversity and led to clonal T-cell expansion. The paper describes the monotherapy dose-escalation part (N = 52 patients) of the phase I trial of ivuxolimab. The paper as a whole reports these results and caveats: After ivuxolimab, more expanded clones were found on average in CD8+ T cells than in CD4+ T cells. Low levels of normalized T-cell clonal expansion were also seen in some patients who did not respond. Antigen specificity was not determined for the clonally expanded peripheral T cells. Partial responders in the 0.1-3.0 mg/kg groups had among the lowest normalized peripheral clonal expansion, especially among CD8+ T cells. At doses of 0.1 to 3.0 mg/kg, clonal expansion of both CD4+ and CD8+ blood T cells was observed from baseline to week 6.

The germline V end is reduced by 8 bases and the J end by 4 bases; junction bases left unmatched: 11. From the germline V gene, CDR1 is SGHDN and CDR2 is FVKESK. From its cysteine to its phenylalanine, the CDR3 spans 17 amino acids. Just the 51-base CDR3 DNA is kept, in frame starting at base 1. Genomic DNA was isolated from the sorted cells so that the TCRbeta CDR3 region could be sequenced. The immunoSEQ Assay was used for sequencing of TCRbeta CDR3 regions. TCRdb stores this immuneACCESS table with in-frame sequences only. Part of the clones is absent; in the studies checked, under half of the shortfall reflects unresolved V genes, and no reason is known for the rest. Counted in this sample were fewer than 65,000 clones; about nine tenths of them appeared once. 1.2% of the sample is taken by the ten largest. The trial excluded patients who had a history of autoimmune disease or who were on systemic immunosuppression. Peripheral blood for TCR sequencing was collected from all dose cohorts at baseline, on cycle 4 day 1, and on cycle 7 day 1. The samples were taken from a phase I, first-in-human, multicenter, open-label dose-escalation trial of ivuxolimab. Adults with locally advanced or metastatic head and neck squamous cell, hepatocellular, melanoma or renal cell carcinoma were enrolled in the trial. Before TCR sequencing, CD4+ T cells and CD8+ T cells were sorted from peripheral blood as separate populations.

This clone has a single count. The antigen this receptor binds is unknown. No per-base quality is available; no much larger clone lies one base away. The chain couples TRBV14 to TRBJ2-6; a stretch of 10 junction bases matches TRBD1. This TCR was recovered from an adult with an advanced solid tumor such as melanoma, head and neck, liver or kidney cancer. The material was CD4+ or CD8+ T cells sorted from blood, obtained in a trial of the OX40 agonist ivuxolimab. Here the CDR3 is given as CASAWGQGLRGANVLTF. The DNA is as follows: TGTGCCAGCGCCTGGGGACAGGGGCTAAGGGGGGCCAACGTCCTGACTTTC.